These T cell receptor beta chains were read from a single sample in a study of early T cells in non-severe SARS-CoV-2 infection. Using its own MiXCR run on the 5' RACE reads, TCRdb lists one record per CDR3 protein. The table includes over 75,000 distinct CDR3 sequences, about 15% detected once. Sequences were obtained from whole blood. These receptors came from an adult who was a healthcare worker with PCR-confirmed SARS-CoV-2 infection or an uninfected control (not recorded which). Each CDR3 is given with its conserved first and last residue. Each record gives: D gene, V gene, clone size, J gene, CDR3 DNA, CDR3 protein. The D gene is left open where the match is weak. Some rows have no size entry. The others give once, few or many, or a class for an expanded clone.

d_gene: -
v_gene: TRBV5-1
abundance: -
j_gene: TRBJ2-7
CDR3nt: TGCGCCAGCAGGAGGTACGGGGGAATTCAAGCAACATACGAGCAGTACTTC
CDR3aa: CASRRYGGIQATYEQYF

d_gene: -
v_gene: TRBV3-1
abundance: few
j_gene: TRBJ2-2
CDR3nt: TGTGCCAGCAGCCAAGTTCAGGAAATGGCCGGGGAGCTGTTTTTT
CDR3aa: CASSQVQEMAGELFF

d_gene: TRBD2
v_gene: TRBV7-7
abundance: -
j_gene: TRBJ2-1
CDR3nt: TGTGCCAGCAGCCCCGCCGGGACTAGCAATGAGCAGTTCTTC
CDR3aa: CASSPAGTSNEQFF

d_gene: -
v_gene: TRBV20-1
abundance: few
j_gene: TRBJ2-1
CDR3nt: TGCAGTGCTAGAGGGGGGGAGACTGAGCAGTTCTTC
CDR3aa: CSARGGETEQFF

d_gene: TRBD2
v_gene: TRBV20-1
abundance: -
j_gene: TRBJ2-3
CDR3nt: TGCAGTGCTAGAGATCCCGAGCGGGAGTGGGTAGATACGCAGTATTTT
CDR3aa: CSARDPEREWVDTQYF

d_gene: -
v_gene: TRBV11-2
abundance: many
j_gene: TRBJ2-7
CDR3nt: TGTGCCAGCAGCGTCGGCCCCGTCCCGAGATACGAGCAGTACTTC
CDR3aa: CASSVGPVPRYEQYF

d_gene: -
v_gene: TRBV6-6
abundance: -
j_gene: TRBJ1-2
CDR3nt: TGTGCCAGCAGTTACCGTGGGGATCCTATCTATGGCTACACCTTC
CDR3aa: CASSYRGDPIYGYTF

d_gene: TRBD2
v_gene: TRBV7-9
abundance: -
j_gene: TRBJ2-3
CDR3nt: TGTGCCAGCAGCTTGGGAGCGGGAGGGCCAACAGATACGCAGTATTTT
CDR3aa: CASSLGAGGPTDTQYF

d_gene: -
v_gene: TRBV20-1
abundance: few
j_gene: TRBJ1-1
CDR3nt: TGCAGTGCTAGTCGTATTGGGGTTGCTGAAGCTTTCTTT
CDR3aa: CSASRIGVAEAFF

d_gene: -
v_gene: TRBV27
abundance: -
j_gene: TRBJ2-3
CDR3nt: TGTGCCAGCAAACCGGCGGTCAACACAGATACGCAGTATTTT
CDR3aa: CASKPAVNTDTQYF

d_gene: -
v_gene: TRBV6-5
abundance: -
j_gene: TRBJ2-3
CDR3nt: TGTGCCAGCAGTCCCGGCGGCTGGAGGGCAGATACGCAGTATTTT
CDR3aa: CASSPGGWRADTQYF

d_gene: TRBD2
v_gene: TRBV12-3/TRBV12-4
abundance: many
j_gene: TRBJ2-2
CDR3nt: TGTGCCAGCAGTCACCAGACCGAGACTAGCGAGAGGACCGGGGAGCTGTTTTTT
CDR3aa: CASSHQTETSERTGELFF

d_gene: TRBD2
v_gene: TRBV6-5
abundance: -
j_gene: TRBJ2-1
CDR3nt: TGTGCCAGCAGTTACTCAGGGACTAGCGGACACAATGAGCAGTTCTTC
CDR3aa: CASSYSGTSGHNEQFF

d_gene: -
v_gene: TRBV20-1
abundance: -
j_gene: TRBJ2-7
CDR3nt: TGCAGTGCTATCGGACCTAACCCCTACGAGCAGTACTTC
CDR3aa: CSAIGPNPYEQYF

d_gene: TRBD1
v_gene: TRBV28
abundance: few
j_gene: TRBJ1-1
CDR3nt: TGTGCCAGCCCGGGACAGGGGGTTACGGACACTGAAGCTTTCTTT
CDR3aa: CASPGQGVTDTEAFF

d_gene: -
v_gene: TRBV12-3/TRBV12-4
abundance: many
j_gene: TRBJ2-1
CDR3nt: TGTGCCAGCAGTGTGGGAAACAATGAGCAGTTCTTC
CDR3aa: CASSVGNNEQFF

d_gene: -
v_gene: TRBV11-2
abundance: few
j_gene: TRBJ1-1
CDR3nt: TGTGCCAGCAGCTTTGGGGATGAAGCTTTCTTT
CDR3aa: CASSFGDEAFF

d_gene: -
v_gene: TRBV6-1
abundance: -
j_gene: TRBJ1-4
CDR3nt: TGTGCCAGCAGTGAAGGCACGGCGAATGAAAAACTGTTTTTT
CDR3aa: CASSEGTANEKLFF

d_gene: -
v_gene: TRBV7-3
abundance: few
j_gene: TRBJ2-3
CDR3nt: TGTGCCAGCAGCTTGGAGGGGGGCATGGATACGCAGTATTTT
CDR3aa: CASSLEGGMDTQYF

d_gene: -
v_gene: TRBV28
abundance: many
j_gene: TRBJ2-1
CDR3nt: TGTGCCAGCAGTACCCGGGCCATGGCCCTACAGGAGCAGTTCTTC
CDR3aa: CASSTRAMALQEQFF

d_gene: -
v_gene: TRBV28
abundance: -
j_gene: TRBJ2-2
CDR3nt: TGTGCCAGCAAAATCGACAGCCACACCGGGGAGCTGTTTTTT
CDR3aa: CASKIDSHTGELFF

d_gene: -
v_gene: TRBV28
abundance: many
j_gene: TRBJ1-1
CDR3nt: TGTGCCAGCAGCTTACCCGGACAGAAAGCTTTCTTT
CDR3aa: CASSLPGQKAFF

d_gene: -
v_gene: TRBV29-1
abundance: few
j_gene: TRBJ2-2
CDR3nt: TGCAGCGTTGTTCTTTCGCTGAACACCGGGGAGCTGTTTTTT
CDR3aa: CSVVLSLNTGELFF

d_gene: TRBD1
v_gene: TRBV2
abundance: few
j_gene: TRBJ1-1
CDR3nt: TGTGCCAGCAGTGGGGAACCGTGGACAGGGGGCGTTAGCACTGAAGCTTTCTTT
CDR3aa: CASSGEPWTGGVSTEAFF

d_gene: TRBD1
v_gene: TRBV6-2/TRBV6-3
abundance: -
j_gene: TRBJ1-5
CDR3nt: TGTGCCAGCAGCGGACAGGGCGATCAGCCCCAGCATTTT
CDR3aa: CASSGQGDQPQHF

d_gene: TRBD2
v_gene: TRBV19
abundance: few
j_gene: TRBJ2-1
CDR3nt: TGTGCCAGTAAACCCGGGAGGGCCGGATCCTACAATGAGCAGTTCTTC
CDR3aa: CASKPGRAGSYNEQFF

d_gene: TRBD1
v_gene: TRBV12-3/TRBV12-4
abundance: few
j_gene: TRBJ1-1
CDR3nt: TGTGCCAGCAGTTCAACAGGGGGCCCTGAAGCTTTCTTT
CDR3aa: CASSSTGGPEAFF

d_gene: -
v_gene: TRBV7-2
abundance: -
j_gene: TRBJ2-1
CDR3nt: TGTGCCAGCAGCCTTATTACGAATGAGCAGTTCTTC
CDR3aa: CASSLITNEQFF

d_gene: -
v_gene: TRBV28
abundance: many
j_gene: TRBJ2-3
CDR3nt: TGTGCCAGCAGTTTATCCCGGGGCAGCCCCACAGATACGCAGTATTTT
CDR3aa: CASSLSRGSPTDTQYF

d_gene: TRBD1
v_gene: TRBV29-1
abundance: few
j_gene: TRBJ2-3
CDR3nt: TGCAGCGTTGAATTTGGGACAGGGGCTGCAGATACGCAGTATTTT
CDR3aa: CSVEFGTGAADTQYF

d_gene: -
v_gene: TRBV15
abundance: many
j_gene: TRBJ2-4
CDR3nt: TGTGCCACCAGCAGGAGACCGCTCCTAGACGGGGACATTCAGTACTTC
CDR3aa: CATSRRPLLDGDIQYF

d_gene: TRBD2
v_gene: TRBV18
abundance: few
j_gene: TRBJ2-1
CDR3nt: TGTGCCACCGGGACTAGCGTATACAATGAGCAGTTCTTC
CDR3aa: CATGTSVYNEQFF

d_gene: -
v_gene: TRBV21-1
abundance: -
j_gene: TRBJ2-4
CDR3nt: TGTGCCAGCGGCCCCCCCACGGGACAGGGGAGCAAAAACATTCAGTACTTC
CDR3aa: CASGPPTGQGSKNIQYF

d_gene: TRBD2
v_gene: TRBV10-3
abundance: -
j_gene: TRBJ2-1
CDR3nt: TGTGCCATCAGTGGCCTAGCGGGTAATGAGCAGTTCTTC
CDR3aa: CAISGLAGNEQFF

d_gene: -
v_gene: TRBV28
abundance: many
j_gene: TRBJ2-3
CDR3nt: TGTGCCAGCAGTGGTGCCCGAGATACGCAGTATTTT
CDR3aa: CASSGARDTQYF

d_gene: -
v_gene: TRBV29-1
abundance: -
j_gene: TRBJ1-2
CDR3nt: TGCAGCGCGGGGGACGCCTATGGCTACACCTTC
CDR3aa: CSAGDAYGYTF

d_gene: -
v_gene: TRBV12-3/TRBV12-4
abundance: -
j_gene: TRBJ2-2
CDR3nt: TGTGCCAGCAGTTTCACCAGAGCTACCACCGGGGAGCTGTTTTTT
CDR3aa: CASSFTRATTGELFF

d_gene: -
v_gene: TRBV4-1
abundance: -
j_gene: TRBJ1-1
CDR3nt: TGCGCCAGCAGCCAAAGGACTAGGCAGGCGAACACTGAAGCTTTCTTT
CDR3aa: CASSQRTRQANTEAFF

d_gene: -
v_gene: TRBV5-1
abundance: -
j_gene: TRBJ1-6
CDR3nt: TGCGCCAGCAGCTTGGAAAGCAGTTCACCCCTCCACTTT
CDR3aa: CASSLESSSPLHF

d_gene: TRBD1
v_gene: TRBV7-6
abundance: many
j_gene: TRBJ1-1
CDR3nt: TGTGCCAGCAGCCCTGGTACAGGGGAGAAAGCTTTCTTT
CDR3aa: CASSPGTGEKAFF

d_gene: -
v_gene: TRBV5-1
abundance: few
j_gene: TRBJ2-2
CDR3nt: TGCGCCAGCAGCTTTGGCTATTCGAACACCGGGGAGCTGTTTTTT
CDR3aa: CASSFGYSNTGELFF

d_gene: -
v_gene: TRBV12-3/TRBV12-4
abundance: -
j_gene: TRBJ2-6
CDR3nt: TGTGCCAGCAGCCCTGGCTACTCTGGGGCCAACGTCCTGACTTTC
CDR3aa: CASSPGYSGANVLTF

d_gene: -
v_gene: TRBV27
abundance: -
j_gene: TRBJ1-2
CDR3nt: TGTGCCAGCAGCACCGGGAGGCTTAACTATGGCTACACCTTC
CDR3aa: CASSTGRLNYGYTF

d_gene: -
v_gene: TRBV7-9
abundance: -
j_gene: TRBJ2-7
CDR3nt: TGTGCCAGCAGCTCGGGGGCAGGGGACGGACCCGAGCAGTACTTC
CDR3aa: CASSSGAGDGPEQYF